The clone carrying this T cell receptor (beta chain) was recorded many times. TCR beta CDR3 sequences were amplified from RNA transcripts. RT-PCR in the first round (using the HTBI primer set) targeted the TCR CDR3. MiXCR was run by TCRdb on the multiplex PCR reads, yielding one entry per CDR3 protein. The sample lists a few hundred thousand distinct CDR3 sequences, more than 15% occurring once. The data were obtained in a study of T cells in Graves' hyperthyroidism and ophthalmopathy. Newly diagnosed patients aged 18 to 65 had hyperthyroidism of under 2 months' duration. Investigators excluded patients with uncontrolled infection, other autoimmune disease, pregnancy or lactation. Per germline, CDR1 SGHTA and CDR2 FQGNSA. Trimming removed 1 base from V and 8 bases from J; junction bases left unmatched: 10. The CDR3 length is 17 residues.

This chain connects TRBV7-2 to TRBJ2-1; 11 bases line up with TRBD2. The specimen sequenced was blood. This receptor was identified in a woman aged 30 to 39 with Graves' hyperthyroidism. CDR3 in amino acids: CASSLVLAGVYRDEQFF. In DNA, the CDR3 is TGTGCCAGCAGCTTAGTACTAGCGGGAGTTTATCGGGATGAGCAGTTCTTC.